Reported below is one T cell receptor beta chain. The antigen is not known. The data were obtained in a study of lymphopenia after photon versus proton radiotherapy. Study findings and constraints: A bigger post-nadir fall in TCR diversity correlated inversely with survival time in deceased patients. Relative stability marked proton patients; photon patients lost diversity and naive cells. After the lymphocyte nadir, photon-treated repertoires showed oligoclonal expansion, especially of CD8+ Temra cells. Only patients who died were analyzed for survival; proton advantage is unproven.

TCRdb's table, derived via immunoSEQ multiplex PCR, lists solely in-frame clones and lacks some. This sample has over 50,000 clones, with approximately 83% found just once. The germline V gene encodes CDR1 SGHNT and CDR2 YYREEE (reference sequence). With 0 bases removed from V and 7 bases from J, the gap between germline ends came to 13 bases. The CDR3 contains 14 residues. The source of this sequence is a man in his forties with gastric cancer. The chain couples TRBV5-4 to TRBJ1-1, with D perhaps TRBD1 (5 bases). The sample in question was peripheral blood, obtained from a patient treated with photon-based radiotherapy. In DNA form, the CDR3 reads TGTGCCAGCAGCTTGGAGCAGGGAATTGGTGAAGCTTTCTTT. Amino acid sequence: CASSLEQGIGEAFF.